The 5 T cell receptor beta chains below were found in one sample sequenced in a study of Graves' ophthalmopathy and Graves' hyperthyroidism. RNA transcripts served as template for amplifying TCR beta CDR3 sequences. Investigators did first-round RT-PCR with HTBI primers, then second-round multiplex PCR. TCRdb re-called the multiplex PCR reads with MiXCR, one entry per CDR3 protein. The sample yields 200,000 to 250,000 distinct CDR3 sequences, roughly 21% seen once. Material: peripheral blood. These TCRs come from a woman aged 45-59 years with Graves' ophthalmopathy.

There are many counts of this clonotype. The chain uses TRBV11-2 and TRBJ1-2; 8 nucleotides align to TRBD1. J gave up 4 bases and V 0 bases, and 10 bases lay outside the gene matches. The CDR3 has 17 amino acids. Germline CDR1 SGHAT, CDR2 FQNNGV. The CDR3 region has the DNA TGTGCCAGCAGCTTAGATCCCCAGGGGGCAGACCTCTATGGCTACACCTTC. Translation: CASSLDPQGADLYGYTF.

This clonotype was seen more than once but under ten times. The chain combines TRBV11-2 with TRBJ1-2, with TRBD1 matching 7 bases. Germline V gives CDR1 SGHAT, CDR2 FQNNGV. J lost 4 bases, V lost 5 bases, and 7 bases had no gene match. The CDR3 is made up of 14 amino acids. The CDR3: CASSRDRIFYGYTF. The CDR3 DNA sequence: TGTGCCAGCAGCAGGGACAGAATTTTCTATGGCTACACCTTC.

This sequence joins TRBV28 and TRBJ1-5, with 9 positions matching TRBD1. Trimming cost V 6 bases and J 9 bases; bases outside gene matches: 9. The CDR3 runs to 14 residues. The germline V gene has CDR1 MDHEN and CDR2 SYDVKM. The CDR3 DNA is TGTGCCAGCAGCCCGTCGGGACAGGGACCGCCCCAGCATTTT. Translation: CASSPSGQGPPQHF.

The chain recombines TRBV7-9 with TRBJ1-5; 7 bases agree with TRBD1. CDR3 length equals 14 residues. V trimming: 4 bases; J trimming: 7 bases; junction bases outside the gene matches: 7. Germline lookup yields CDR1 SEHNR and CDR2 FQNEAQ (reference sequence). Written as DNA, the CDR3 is TGTGCCAGCAGCTCCTCAGGGGGGGGGCAGCCCCAGCATTTT. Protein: CASSSSGGGQPQHF.

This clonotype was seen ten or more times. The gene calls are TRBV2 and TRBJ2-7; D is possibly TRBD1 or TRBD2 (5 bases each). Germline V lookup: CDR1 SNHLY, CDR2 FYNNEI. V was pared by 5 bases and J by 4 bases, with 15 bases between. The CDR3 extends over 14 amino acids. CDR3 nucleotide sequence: TGTGCCAGCAGTAGGGACGAGTCTTCTTACGAGCAGTACTTC. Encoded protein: CASSRDESSYEQYF.